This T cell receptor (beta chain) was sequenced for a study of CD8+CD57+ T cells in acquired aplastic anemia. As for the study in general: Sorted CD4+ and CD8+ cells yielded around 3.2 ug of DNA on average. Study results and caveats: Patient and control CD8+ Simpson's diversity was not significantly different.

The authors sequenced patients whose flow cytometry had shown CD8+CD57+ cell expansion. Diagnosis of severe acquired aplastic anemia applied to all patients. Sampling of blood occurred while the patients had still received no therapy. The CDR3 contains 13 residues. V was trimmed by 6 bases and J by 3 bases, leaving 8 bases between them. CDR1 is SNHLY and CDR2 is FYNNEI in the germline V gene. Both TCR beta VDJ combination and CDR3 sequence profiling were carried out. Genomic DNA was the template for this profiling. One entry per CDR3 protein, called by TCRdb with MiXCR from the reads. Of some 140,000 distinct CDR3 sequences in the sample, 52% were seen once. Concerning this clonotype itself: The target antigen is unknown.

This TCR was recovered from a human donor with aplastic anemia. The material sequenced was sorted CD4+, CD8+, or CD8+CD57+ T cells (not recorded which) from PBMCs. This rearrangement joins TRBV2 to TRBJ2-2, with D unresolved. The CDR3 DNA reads TGTGCCAGCAGGCTTGGCGACACCGGGGAGCTGTTTTTT. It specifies CASRLGDTGELFF.